Below are 23 T cell receptor beta chains sequenced from a single sample in a study of neurological immune-mediated disorders (dated by TCRdb to the late 2010s). The receptor library was made with 5' RACE. Sequencing relied on an Illumina HiSeq 2500. TCRdb reprocessed the public reads (quality trimming at Q25 with fastp, clone calling with MiXCR) and kept in-frame beta chains. When rows share a CDR3 protein, they turn into one entry using the most common DNA and genes. For this sample the table gives under 35,000 distinct CDR3 sequences, of which 1.5% were detected only once. About 10% of the sample is in the top ten clones. The sample taken for sequencing was PBMCs. These TCRs come from a woman in her twenties or thirties with multiple sclerosis.

This clonotype was counted many times. V is TRBV20-1 and J is TRBJ2-2, with 8 bases matching TRBD2. V was pared by 7 bases and J by 10 bases, with 11 bases of the junction left unmatched. Germline CDR1 is DFQATT and CDR2 is SNEGSKA (reference sequence). The CDR3 is made up of 13 amino acids. The CDR3 nucleotides are TGCAGTGTGTCGGGGGGGGGCCAGGTGGAGCTGTTTTTT. It is translated as CSVSGGGQVELFF.

This clonotype was recorded a few times. V usage is TRBV20-1 and J usage is TRBJ2-2, with D possibly matching TRBD2 (5 bases). The CDR3 runs to 15 residues. Trimming took 1 base from V and 4 from J, leaving 13 bases between them. Looked up from germline, CDR1 is DFQATT and CDR2 is SNEGSKA (reference sequence). The CDR3 region is CSARGRGKGTGELFF. CDR3 DNA sequence: TGCAGTGCTAGAGGACGGGGAAAGGGCACCGGGGAGCTGTTTTTT.

The table lists this clonotype with many counts. The V gene is TRBV20-1, the J gene TRBJ2-2, with unresolved D. CDR1 and CDR2 from the germline V gene are DFQATT and SNEGSKA (reference sequence). This CDR3 is 13 amino acids long. V was clipped by 3 bases and J by 4 bases, with 9 bases between them. Written as DNA, the CDR3 is TGCAGTGCTAGTCTCAGGCGCACCGGGGAGCTGTTTTTT. This translates into CSASLRRTGELFF.

This clonotype was observed many times. The V and J genes are TRBV5-1 and TRBJ2-1; 10 bases line up with TRBD1. The V and J ends lost 3 bases and 8 bases, in that order; junction bases with no gene match: 5. The CDR3 is 14 amino acids. The V gene's germline CDR1 is SGHRS and CDR2 YFSETQ. CDR3 sequence (DNA): TGCGCCAGCAGCTGGGGCGACAGGGGGCATGAGCAGTTCTTC. Amino acids: CASSWGDRGHEQFF. The variable domain in full, with the rest retrieved from reference TRBV5-1 and TRBJ2-1, is KAGVTQTPRYLIKTRGQQVTLSCSPISGHRSVSWYQQTPGQGLQFLFEYFSETQRNKGNFPGRFSGRQFSNSRSEMNVSTLELGDSALYLCASSWGDRGHEQFFGPGTRLTVL.

This clonotype has a handful of counts. The chain joins TRBV11-2 to TRBJ2-7; D possibly matches TRBD1 or TRBD2 (6 bases each). The CDR3 is 15 amino acids. CDR1 is SGHAT, CDR2 FQNNGV, per germline. With 4 bases removed from V and 7 bases from J, the gap between germline ends came to 20 bases. CDR3 residues: CASSSDPRRGREQYF. The CDR3, as DNA: TGTGCCAGCAGCTCCGATCCGCGTCGGGGGCGGGAGCAGTACTTC. Supplemented by reference TRBV11-2 and TRBJ2-7, the full variable domain reads EAGVAQSPRYKIIEKRQSVAFWCNPISGHATLYWYQQILGQGPKLLIQFQNNGVVDDSQLPKDRFSAERLKGVDSTLKIQPAKLEDSAVYLCASSSDPRRGREQYFGPGTRLTVT.

This clonotype occurred many times. The rearrangement joins TRBV6-2 or TRBV6-3 to TRBJ1-4; no definite D call. With 7 bases removed from V and 3 bases from J, the gap between germline ends came to 18 bases. Germline V gene sequence: CDR1 MNHEY, CDR2 SVGEGT. The CDR3 totals 16 residues. The CDR3 coding sequence is TGTGCCAGCAACAAGAACCCCCAGGCCTCTAATGAAAAACTGTTTTTT. This sequence encodes CASNKNPQASNEKLFF.

This clonotype was seen at least ten times. For the CDR3, the DNA is TGCAGTGCTAGAGTTGGTGGAACTAGCTTTGAGACCCAGTACTTC. It encodes CSARVGGTSFETQYF. The chain links TRBV20-1 to TRBJ2-5, with D perhaps matching TRBD2 (6 bases). The CDR3 length is 15 residues. Germline CDR1 is DFQATT and CDR2 is SNEGSKA (reference sequence). Deletions cut 1 base from V and 5 bases from J, with 17 bases between.

This clonotype was observed a handful of times. A much larger clonotype is one base distant, so this may be a read error. V gene TRBV7-3 combines with J gene TRBJ1-1; D unresolved. The V gene lost 3 bases and the J gene lost 0 bases, with 5 bases spanning the gap. This CDR3 comprises 13 residues. CDR1 and CDR2 from the germline V gene are SGHTA and FQGTGA. The CDR3 spells CASSFKVNTEAFF. In nucleotides, the CDR3 is TGTGCCAGCAGCTTTAAAGTGAACACTGAAGCTTTCTTT.

This clonotype was picked up many times. The gene calls are TRBV4-1 and TRBJ1-3; D is uncertain. In germline, CDR1 is MGHRA, CDR2 YSYEKL. This CDR3 comprises 16 residues. V lost 0 bases, J lost 0 bases, and 9 bases lay in between. CDR3 loop: CASSQDQWGSGNTIYF. Here the CDR3 DNA reads TGCGCCAGCAGCCAAGACCAATGGGGCTCTGGAAACACCATATATTTT.

This clonotype occurred a few times. This chain uses TRBV12-3 or TRBV12-4 with TRBJ2-3; D perhaps matches TRBD2 (6 bases). The CDR3 is 14 residues long. Trimming pared 4 bases from V and 0 bases from J, leaving 8 bases between. The CDR3 sequence is CASSWGGSTDTQYF. Here the CDR3 DNA reads TGTGCCAGCAGTTGGGGAGGAAGCACAGATACGCAGTATTTT.

This clonotype has ten or more counts. This chain links TRBV12-3 or TRBV12-4 with TRBJ1-5; TRBD1 might be the D (6 bases). The CDR3 runs 16 residues. V was cut by 5 bases and J by 6 bases, with 20 bases left in between. CDR3 protein: CASSLRGGGLGQPQHF. CDR3 coding DNA: TGTGCCAGCAGTCTCAGGGGTGGGGGCTTGGGTCAGCCCCAGCATTTT.

The chain links TRBV27 to TRBJ2-1; D gene ambiguous. Germline V lookup: CDR1 MNHEY, CDR2 SMNVEV (reference sequence). The CDR3 consists of 15 residues. V lost 6 bases, J lost 5 bases, and 17 bases lay in between. The CDR3 region has the DNA TGTGCCAGCAGCCTCCTCGTCTCGGGCCACAATGAGCAGTTCTTC. Its translation: CASSLLVSGHNEQFF.

Worth noting for this clonotype: A clone one base away is much larger, so this may be a read error. The conserved closing phenylalanine or tryptophan is absent in this CDR3, likely reflecting a read error. V gene TRBV12-3 or TRBV12-4 combines with J gene TRBJ2-5; D is uncertain. The CDR3 covers 11 residues. The V end was cut by 4 bases, the J end by 2 bases, with 2 bases between. The CDR3 nucleotides read TGTGCCAGCAGTTCGCAAGAGACCCAGTACTGC. This gives the protein CASSSQETQYC.

In the case of this clonotype: This may arise from a read error, as a much more abundant clone is one base away. As the CDR3 is not closed by the conserved phenylalanine or tryptophan, this likely results from a read error. The rearrangement uses TRBV5-1 and TRBJ2-5; D possibly corresponds to TRBD2 (6 bases). Per the germline V gene, CDR1 is SGHRS and CDR2 is YFSETQ. The CDR3 runs 13 residues. V shed 4 bases and J shed 5 bases, with 12 bases lying between them. The CDR3 is CASSLTGGETQYV. CDR3 sequence (DNA): TGCGCCAGCAGCCTAACAGGAGGGGAGACCCAGTACGTC.

This clonotype was recorded at least ten times. CDR3 amino acids: CASSREAGYEQYF. The CDR3 DNA is TGCGCCAGCAGCCGGGAGGCCGGCTACGAGCAGTACTTC. J is TRBJ2-7 and V is TRBV4-3; possible D gene TRBD2, 6 bases. CDR1 is LGHNA and CDR2 is YSLEER in the germline V gene. Trimming removed 4 bases from V and 3 bases from J, with 10 bases in between. The CDR3 contains 13 residues.

This clonotype was seen ten or more times. The chain carries TRBV11-2 and TRBJ1-1, with D possibly TRBD1 on 6 matching bases. This CDR3 is built from 16 residues. The V end was cut by 5 bases, the J end by 3 bases, with 19 bases between. Germline V gene sequence: CDR1 SGHAT, CDR2 FQNNGV. In DNA, the CDR3 is TGTGCCAGCAGCCCCGGGGGCTTTGGTTCGGACACTGAAGCTTTCTTT. Encoded protein: CASSPGGFGSDTEAFF. Based on the CDR3 plus reference TRBV11-2 and TRBJ1-1, the full variable domain is EAGVAQSPRYKIIEKRQSVAFWCNPISGHATLYWYQQILGQGPKLLIQFQNNGVVDDSQLPKDRFSAERLKGVDSTLKIQPAKLEDSAVYLCASSPGGFGSDTEAFFGQGTRLTVV.

This clonotype came up many times. J is TRBJ1-1 and V is TRBV10-3, with a tentative D call TRBD1 (5 bases). The CDR3 runs 14 residues. Germline assignment: CDR1 ENHRY and CDR2 SYGVKD. Trimming left V 9 bases short and J 1 base short, with 15 bases between. The DNA of the CDR3 is TGTGCCATGAGGGGAGACAGTCAGAACACTGAAGCTTTCTTT. This gives the protein CAMRGDSQNTEAFF.

This clonotype came up many times. V usage is TRBV2 and J usage is TRBJ2-7; no clear D gene. The CDR3 has 13 residues. Looked up from germline, CDR1 is SNHLY and CDR2 is FYNNEI. Between the trimmed V and J ends, which lost 7 bases and 0 bases, there was a span of 10 bases. The CDR3: CASTRLSSYEQYF. The CDR3 nucleotides are TGTGCCAGCACGCGGCTGAGCTCCTACGAGCAGTACTTC.

This clonotype has at least ten counts. V and J are TRBV7-2 and TRBJ1-1; D is uncertain. Trimming removed 5 bases from V and 0 bases from J, with 16 bases in between. CDR1 is SGHTA and CDR2 is FQGNSA in the germline V gene. This CDR3 spans 16 amino acids. DNA for the CDR3: TGTGCCAGCAGCCACTCCCGTGGGATCATGAACACTGAAGCTTTCTTT. Its translation: CASSHSRGIMNTEAFF.

This clonotype appeared many times. The V gene is TRBV7-3, the J gene TRBJ1-1, with 12 bases matching TRBD1. Unmatched junction bases numbered 4, after V lost 5 bases and J lost 6 bases. The CDR3 sequence is 14 residues long. CDR1 is SGHTA, CDR2 FQGTGA, per germline. CDR3 loop: CASSKGQGAAEAFF. CDR3 sequence (DNA): TGTGCCAGCAGCAAGGGACAGGGGGCGGCTGAAGCTTTCTTT. Complete variable domain (other parts from reference TRBV7-3 and TRBJ1-1): GAGVSQTPSNKVTEKGKYVELRCDPISGHTALYWYRQSLGQGPEFLIYFQGTGAADDSGLPNDRFFAVRPEGSVSTLKIQRTERGDSAVYLCASSKGQGAAEAFFGQGTRLTVV.

This clonotype was detected many times. The genes are TRBV4-1 and TRBJ2-1, with TRBD2 identical over 9 bases. From germline, CDR1 is MGHRA and CDR2 YSYEKL. The CDR3 is made up of 18 amino acids. V was pared by 0 bases and J by 2 bases, with 8 bases of the junction left unmatched. CDR3 amino acids: CASSQDPRGLATYNEQFF. CDR3 in DNA: TGCGCCAGCAGCCAAGATCCCCGAGGACTAGCGACCTACAATGAGCAGTTCTTC.

The table lists this clonotype with many counts. In nucleotides, the CDR3 is TGCAGCGTGGCGACAGGGAGAAACATTCAGTACTTC. It is translated as CSVATGRNIQYF. The chain has TRBV29-1 and TRBJ2-4, with 7 bases that match TRBD1. J was trimmed by 6 bases and V by 6 bases; bases with no gene match: 5. Germline V gene sequence: CDR1 SQVTM, CDR2 ANQGSEA. The CDR3 is made up of 12 amino acids.

There are many counts of this clonotype. This rearrangement joins TRBV15 to TRBJ2-1, with a weak D call TRBD2 (6 bases). Trimming removed 8 bases at V and 9 bases at J, with 11 bases between. This CDR3 is built from 11 residues. Germline CDR1 reads LNHNV; CDR2 reads YYDKDF (reference sequence). As DNA, the CDR3 is TGTGCCACCGGAGGGCTGGGTGAGCAGTTCTTC. Its translation is CATGGLGEQFF.